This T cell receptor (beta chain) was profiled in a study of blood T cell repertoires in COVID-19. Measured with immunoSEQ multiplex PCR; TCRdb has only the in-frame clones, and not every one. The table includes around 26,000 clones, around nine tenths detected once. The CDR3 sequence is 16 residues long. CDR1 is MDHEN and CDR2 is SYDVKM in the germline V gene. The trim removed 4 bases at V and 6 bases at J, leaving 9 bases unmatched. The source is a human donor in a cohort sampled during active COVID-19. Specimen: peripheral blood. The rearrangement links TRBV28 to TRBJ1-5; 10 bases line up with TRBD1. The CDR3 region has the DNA TGTGCCAGCAGTTACCAGACAGGGGGCGCGGGTCAGCCCCAGCATTTT. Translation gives CASSYQTGGAGQPQHF.